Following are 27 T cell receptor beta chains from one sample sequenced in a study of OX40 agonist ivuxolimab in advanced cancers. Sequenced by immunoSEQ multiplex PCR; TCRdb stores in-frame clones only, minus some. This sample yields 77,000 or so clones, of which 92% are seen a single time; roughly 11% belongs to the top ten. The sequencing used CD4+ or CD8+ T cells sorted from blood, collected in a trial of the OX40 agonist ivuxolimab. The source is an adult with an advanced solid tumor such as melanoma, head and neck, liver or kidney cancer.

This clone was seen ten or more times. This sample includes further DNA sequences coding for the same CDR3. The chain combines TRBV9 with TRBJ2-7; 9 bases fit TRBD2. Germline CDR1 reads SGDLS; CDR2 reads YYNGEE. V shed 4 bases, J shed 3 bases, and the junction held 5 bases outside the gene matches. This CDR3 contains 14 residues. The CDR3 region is CASSPSGVGYEQYF. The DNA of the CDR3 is TGTGCCAGCAGCCCTAGCGGGGTGGGCTACGAGCAGTACTTC.

The CDR3 nucleotides are TGTGCCAGCGGGGGGACAGGTCGGGAGAGGTACGAGCAGTACTTC. As protein: CASGGTGRERYEQYF. The chain links TRBV6-1 to TRBJ2-7, with 8 nucleotides matching TRBD1. V lost 8 bases to trimming and J lost 4 bases; unmatched junction nucleotides: 13. Germline V lookup: CDR1 MNHNS, CDR2 SASEGT. This CDR3 has 15 amino acids.

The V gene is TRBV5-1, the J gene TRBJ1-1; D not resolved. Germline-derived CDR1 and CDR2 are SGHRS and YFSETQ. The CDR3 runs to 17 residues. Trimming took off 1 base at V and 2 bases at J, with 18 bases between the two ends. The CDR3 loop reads CASSLTDYISPNTEAFF. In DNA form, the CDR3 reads TGCGCCAGCAGCTTGACAGATTACATTTCACCAAACACTGAAGCTTTCTTT.

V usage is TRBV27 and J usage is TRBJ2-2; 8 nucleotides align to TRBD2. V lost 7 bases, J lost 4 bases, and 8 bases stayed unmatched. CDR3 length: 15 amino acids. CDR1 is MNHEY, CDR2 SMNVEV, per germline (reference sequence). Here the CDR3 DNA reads TGTGCCAGCACCCCCTATGCGGGGGGCACCGGGGAGCTGTTTTTT. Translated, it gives CASTPYAGGTGELFF.

The DNA for the CDR3 is TGTGCCAGTAGCCCCTATAGCAATCAGCCCCAGCATTTT. Translating it yields CASSPYSNQPQHF. V gene TRBV19 combines with J gene TRBJ1-5; no firm D call. This CDR3 is built from 13 residues. Germline V gives CDR1 LNHDA, CDR2 SQIVND (reference sequence). Trimming removed 6 bases at V and 0 bases at J, with 6 bases between.

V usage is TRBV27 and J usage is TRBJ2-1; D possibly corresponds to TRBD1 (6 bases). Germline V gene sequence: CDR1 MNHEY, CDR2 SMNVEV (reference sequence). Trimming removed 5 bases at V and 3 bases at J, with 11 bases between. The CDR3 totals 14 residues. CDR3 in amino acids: CASSPWTDYNEQFF. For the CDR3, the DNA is TGTGCCAGCAGTCCGTGGACAGACTACAATGAGCAGTTCTTC.

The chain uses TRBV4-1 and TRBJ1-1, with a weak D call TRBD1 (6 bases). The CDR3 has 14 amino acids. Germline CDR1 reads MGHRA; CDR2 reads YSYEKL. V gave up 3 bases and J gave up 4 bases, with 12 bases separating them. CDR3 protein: CASSHGEGGTEAFF. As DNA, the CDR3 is TGCGCCAGCAGCCACGGGGAGGGGGGCACTGAAGCTTTCTTT.

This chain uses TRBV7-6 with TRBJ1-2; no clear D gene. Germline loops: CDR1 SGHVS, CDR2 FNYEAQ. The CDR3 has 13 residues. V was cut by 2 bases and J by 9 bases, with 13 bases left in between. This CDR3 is CASSLLRGESYTF. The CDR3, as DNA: TGTGCCAGCAGCTTACTTCGGGGAGAAAGCTACACCTTC.

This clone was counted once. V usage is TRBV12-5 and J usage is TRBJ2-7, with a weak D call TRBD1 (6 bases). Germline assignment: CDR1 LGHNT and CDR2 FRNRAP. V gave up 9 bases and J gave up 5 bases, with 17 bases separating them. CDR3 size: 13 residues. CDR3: CASSHGRDNEQYF. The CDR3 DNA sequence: TGTGCTAGCAGTCATGGCAGGGACAACGAGCAGTACTTC.

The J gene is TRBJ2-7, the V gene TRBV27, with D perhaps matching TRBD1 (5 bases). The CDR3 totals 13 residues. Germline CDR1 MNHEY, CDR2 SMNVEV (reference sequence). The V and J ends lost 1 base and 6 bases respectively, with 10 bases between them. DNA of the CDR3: TGTGCCAGCAGTTTATTAGGGGCTAGCGAGCAGTACTTC. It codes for CASSLLGASEQYF.

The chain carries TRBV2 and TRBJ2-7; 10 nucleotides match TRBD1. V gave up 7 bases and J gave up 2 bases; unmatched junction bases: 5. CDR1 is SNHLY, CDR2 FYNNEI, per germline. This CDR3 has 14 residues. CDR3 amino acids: CASTFGTGAYEQYF. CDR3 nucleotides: TGTGCCAGCACTTTTGGGACAGGGGCCTACGAGCAGTACTTC.

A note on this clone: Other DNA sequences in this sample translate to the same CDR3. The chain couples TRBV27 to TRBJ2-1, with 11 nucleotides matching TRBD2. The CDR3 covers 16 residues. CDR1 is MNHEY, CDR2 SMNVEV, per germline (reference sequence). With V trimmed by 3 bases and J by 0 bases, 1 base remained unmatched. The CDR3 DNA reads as TGTGCCAGCAGTTTGGGGACTAGCGGCTCCTACAATGAGCAGTTCTTC. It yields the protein CASSLGTSGSYNEQFF.

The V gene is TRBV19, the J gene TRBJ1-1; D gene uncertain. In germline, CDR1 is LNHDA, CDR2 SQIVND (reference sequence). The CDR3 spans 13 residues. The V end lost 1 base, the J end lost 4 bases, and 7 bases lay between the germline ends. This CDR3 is CASSIGRSTEAFF. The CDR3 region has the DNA TGTGCCAGTAGTATAGGTCGAAGCACTGAAGCTTTCTTT.

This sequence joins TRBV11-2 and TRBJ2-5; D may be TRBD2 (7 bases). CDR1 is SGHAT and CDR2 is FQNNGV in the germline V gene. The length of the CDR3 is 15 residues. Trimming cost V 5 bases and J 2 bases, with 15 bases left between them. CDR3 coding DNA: TGTGCCAGCAGCGATAGAGGGGGGGGACAAGAGACCCAGTACTTC. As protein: CASSDRGGGQETQYF. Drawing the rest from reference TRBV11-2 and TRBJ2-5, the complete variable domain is EAGVAQSPRYKIIEKRQSVAFWCNPISGHATLYWYQQILGQGPKLLIQFQNNGVVDDSQLPKDRFSAERLKGVDSTLKIQPAKLEDSAVYLCASSDRGGGQETQYFGPGTRLLVL.

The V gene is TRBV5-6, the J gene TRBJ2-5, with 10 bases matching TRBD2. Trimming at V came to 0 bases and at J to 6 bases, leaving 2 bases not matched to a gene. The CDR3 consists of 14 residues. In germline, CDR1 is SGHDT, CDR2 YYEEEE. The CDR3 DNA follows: TGTGCCAGCAGCTTGGCACTAGCGGGGAAGACCCAGTACTTC. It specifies CASSLALAGKTQYF.

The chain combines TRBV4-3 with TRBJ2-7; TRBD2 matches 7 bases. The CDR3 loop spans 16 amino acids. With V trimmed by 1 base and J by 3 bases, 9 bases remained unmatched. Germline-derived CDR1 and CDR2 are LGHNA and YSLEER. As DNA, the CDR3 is TGCGCCAGCAGCCAAGCCCACTGGAGCGGGGACTACGAGCAGTACTTC. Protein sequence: CASSQAHWSGDYEQYF.

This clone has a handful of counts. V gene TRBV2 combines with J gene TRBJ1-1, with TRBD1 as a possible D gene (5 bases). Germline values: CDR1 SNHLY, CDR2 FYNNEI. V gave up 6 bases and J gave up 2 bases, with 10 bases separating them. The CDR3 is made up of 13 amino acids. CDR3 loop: CASRWTPNTEAFF. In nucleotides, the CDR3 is TGTGCCAGCAGATGGACACCCAACACTGAAGCTTTCTTT. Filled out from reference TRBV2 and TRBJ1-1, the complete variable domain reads EPEVTQTPSHQVTQMGQEVILRCVPISNHLYFYWYRQILGQKVEFLVSFYNNEISEKSEIFDDQFSVERPDGSNFTLKIRSTKLEDSAMYFCASRWTPNTEAFFGQGTRLTVV.

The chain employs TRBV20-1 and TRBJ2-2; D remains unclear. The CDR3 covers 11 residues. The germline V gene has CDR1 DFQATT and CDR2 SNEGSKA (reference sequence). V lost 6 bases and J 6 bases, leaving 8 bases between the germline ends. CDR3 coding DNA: TGCAGTGCCCATGGGTCCGGGGAGCTGTTTTTT. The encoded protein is CSAHGSGELFF.

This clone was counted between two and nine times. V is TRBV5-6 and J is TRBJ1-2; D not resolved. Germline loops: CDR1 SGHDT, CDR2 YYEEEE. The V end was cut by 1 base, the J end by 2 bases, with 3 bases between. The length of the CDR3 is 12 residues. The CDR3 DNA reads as TGTGCCAGCAGCTTGCGGAACTATGGCTACACCTTC. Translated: CASSLRNYGYTF.

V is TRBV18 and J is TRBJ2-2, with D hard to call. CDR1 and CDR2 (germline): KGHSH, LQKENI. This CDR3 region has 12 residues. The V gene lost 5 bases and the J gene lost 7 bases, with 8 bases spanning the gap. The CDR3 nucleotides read TGTGCCAGCTCAAGTCCCCTCGGGGAGCTGTTTTTT. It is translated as CASSSPLGELFF.

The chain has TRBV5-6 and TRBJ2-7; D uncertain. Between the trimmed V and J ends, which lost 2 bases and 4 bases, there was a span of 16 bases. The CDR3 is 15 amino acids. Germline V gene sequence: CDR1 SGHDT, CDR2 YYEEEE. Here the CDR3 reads CASSFRKGGKYEQYF. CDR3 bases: TGTGCCAGCAGCTTTCGGAAGGGCGGAAAATACGAGCAGTACTTC.

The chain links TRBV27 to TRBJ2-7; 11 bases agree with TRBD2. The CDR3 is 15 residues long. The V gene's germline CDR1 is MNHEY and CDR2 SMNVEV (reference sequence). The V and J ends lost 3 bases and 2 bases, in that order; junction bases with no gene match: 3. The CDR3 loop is CASSLATSGTYEQYF. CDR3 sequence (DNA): TGTGCCAGCAGTTTGGCGACTAGCGGGACCTACGAGCAGTACTTC.

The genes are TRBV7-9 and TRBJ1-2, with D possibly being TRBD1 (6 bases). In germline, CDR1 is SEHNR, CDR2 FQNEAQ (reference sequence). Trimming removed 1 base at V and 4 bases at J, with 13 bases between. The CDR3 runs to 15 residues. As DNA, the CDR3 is TGTGCCAGCAGCTTAGACAGGGCTGTATCCTATGGCTACACCTTC. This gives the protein CASSLDRAVSYGYTF.

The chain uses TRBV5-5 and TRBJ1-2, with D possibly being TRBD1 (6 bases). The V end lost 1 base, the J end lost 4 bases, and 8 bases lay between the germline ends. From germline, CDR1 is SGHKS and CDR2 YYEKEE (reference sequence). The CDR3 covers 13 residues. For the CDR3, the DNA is TGTGCCAGCAGCTTGCGAGGGGGCTATGGCTACACCTTC. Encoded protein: CASSLRGGYGYTF.

The CDR3 loop is CASSLPGTSGGIPSYEQYF. In DNA form, the CDR3 reads TGTGCCAGCAGCTTACCGGGGACTAGCGGGGGGATACCATCCTACGAGCAGTACTTC. The chain uses TRBV7-2 and TRBJ2-7, with 15 bases identical to TRBD2. The V gene's germline CDR1 is SGHTA and CDR2 FQGNSA. The CDR3 runs 19 residues. Losses at the gene ends were 2 bases for V and 1 base for J; bases not matched to a gene: 9.

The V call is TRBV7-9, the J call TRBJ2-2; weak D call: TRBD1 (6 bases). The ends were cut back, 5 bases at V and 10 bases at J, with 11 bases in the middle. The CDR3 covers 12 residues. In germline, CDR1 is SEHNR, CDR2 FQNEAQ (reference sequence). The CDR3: CASSMDRLELFF. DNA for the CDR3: TGTGCCAGCAGCATGGACAGACTGGAGCTGTTTTTT.

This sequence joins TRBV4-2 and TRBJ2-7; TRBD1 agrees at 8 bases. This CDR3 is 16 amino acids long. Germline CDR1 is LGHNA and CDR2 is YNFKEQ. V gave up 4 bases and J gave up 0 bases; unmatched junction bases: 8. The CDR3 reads CASSLATGTGSYEQYF. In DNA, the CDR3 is TGTGCCAGCAGCCTCGCCACCGGGACAGGCTCCTACGAGCAGTACTTC.